This TCR beta chain was found in a study of T cell repertoires in cytomegalovirus infection. This CDR3 region has 11 residues. The germline V gene encodes CDR1 SNHLY and CDR2 FYNNEI. TCRdb analysed the reads with MiXCR anew, one entry per CDR3 protein. This sample has roughly 800,000 distinct CDR3 sequences, with about 28% found just once. The sample holds a few counts of this clonotype. Its antigen is as yet unknown. An end of the junction does not agree with germline; a read error may underlie this. The sample here was cultured CD8+ T cells from PBMCs, taken from culture after CMV antigen stimulation. This receptor was obtained from a human donor in good health (CMV status not recorded). Some clones in this sample may be carry-over from other donors' samples. The chain employs TRBV2 and TRBJ1-6; D gene ambiguous. The CDR3 sequence: CASSGRAAHNF. CDR3 coding DNA: TGTGCCAGCAGCGGCCGGGCCGCTCATAACTTT.